A selection of T cell receptor beta chains follows, all from one sample in a study of blood T cells in healthy people across ages. One entry per CDR3 protein, called by TCRdb with MiXCR from the 5' RACE reads. The sample contains roughly 800,000 distinct CDR3 sequences, 25% to 30% of which appear only once. This same sample was also part of a study on T cells of mothers and their children.

Sequencing was done on a sample of blood. The receptors were gathered from a boy aged 5-17 years in good health. Each CDR3 is given with its conserved first and last residue. D genes are given only for firm matches. The size of a clone is reported for some rows only, either as once, few or many, or as a class for expanded clones.

DNA: TGTGCCAGCAGTTTGGGGGGTAGTATGAAGACCCAGTACTTC
CDR3: CASSLGGSMKTQYF
J: TRBJ2-5
V: TRBV12-3/TRBV12-4
size: once
D: .

DNA: TGTGCCAGCAGCTATGGGACTACCAGCCAAGAGACCCAGTACTTC
CDR3: CASSYGTTSQETQYF
J: TRBJ2-5
V: TRBV7-7
size: .
D: TRBD2

DNA: TGCAGCGTTGAAGGGCAGGGGGGCGAGACCCAGTACTTC
CDR3: CSVEGQGGETQYF
J: TRBJ2-5
V: TRBV29-1
size: .
D: .

DNA: TGTGCCAGCAGCTTCAGGGAGGGCCGTTTAAATGAGCAGTTCTTC
CDR3: CASSFREGRLNEQFF
J: TRBJ2-1
V: TRBV7-2
size: few
D: TRBD2

DNA: TGCGCCAGCAGCCCGGGACTGTCGCAAAACATTCAGTACTTC
CDR3: CASSPGLSQNIQYF
J: TRBJ2-4
V: TRBV5-1
size: few
D: .

DNA: TGTGCCAGCAGCTTAGGCGAGGTTCACTTGGGGACTGAAGCTTTCTTT
CDR3: CASSLGEVHLGTEAFF
J: TRBJ1-1
V: TRBV13
size: .
D: .

DNA: TGCAGTGCCGGACTAGCGGGAGAAGTAGATACGCAGTATTTT
CDR3: CSAGLAGEVDTQYF
J: TRBJ2-3
V: TRBV20-1
size: .
D: TRBD2

DNA: TGTGCCAGCAGCTTAGGCGCCGGACAGCGGAGATTTTACAATGAGCAGTTCTTC
CDR3: CASSLGAGQRRFYNEQFF
J: TRBJ2-1
V: TRBV7-9
size: .
D: .

DNA: TGCAGTGCCCGGCCACGCGCTGAAGCTTTCTTT
CDR3: CSARPRAEAFF
J: TRBJ1-1
V: TRBV20-1
size: few
D: .

DNA: TGCGCCAGCAGCTTGCACAGGGCTGGAGGGGTTAACTATGGCTACACCTTC
CDR3: CASSLHRAGGVNYGYTF
J: TRBJ1-2
V: TRBV5-1
size: .
D: .

DNA: TGTGCCAGCAGACCCGACGGAACCTACGAGCAGTACTTC
CDR3: CASRPDGTYEQYF
J: TRBJ2-7
V: TRBV5-1
size: .
D: .

DNA: TGCAGTGCTAGAGATTTGTCCCAGGTCTTCTCCTACGAGCAGTACTTC
CDR3: CSARDLSQVFSYEQYF
J: TRBJ2-7
V: TRBV20-1
size: .
D: .

DNA: TGTGCCTGCCTTCCCCAGGGGAACTATGGCTACACCTTC
CDR3: CACLPQGNYGYTF
J: TRBJ1-2
V: TRBV30
size: few
D: .

DNA: TGTGCCAGCAGTGGACAGAGCTCTGGAAACACCATATATTTT
CDR3: CASSGQSSGNTIYF
J: TRBJ1-3
V: TRBV12-3/TRBV12-4
size: many
D: .

DNA: TGCAGCGTTGAACCCGGTGGGACTCAAGAGACCCAGTACTTC
CDR3: CSVEPGGTQETQYF
J: TRBJ2-5
V: TRBV29-1
size: .
D: .

DNA: TGTGCCAGCGCTCGGGACAGGTGGGAAGAGACCCAGTACTTC
CDR3: CASARDRWEETQYF
J: TRBJ2-5
V: TRBV6-1
size: few
D: TRBD1

DNA: TGTGCCAGTACAAGGGAAACCTACGAGCAGTACTTC
CDR3: CASTRETYEQYF
J: TRBJ2-7
V: TRBV7-9
size: few
D: .

DNA: TGCAGTGCTGGGACTAGCGGGGAAAACATTCAGTACTTC
CDR3: CSAGTSGENIQYF
J: TRBJ2-4
V: TRBV20-1
size: few
D: TRBD2

DNA: TGCGCCAGCAGCCTGCGAAACCTAATCCCCCACTCTGGAAACACCATATATTTT
CDR3: CASSLRNLIPHSGNTIYF
J: TRBJ1-3
V: TRBV4-1
size: few
D: .

DNA: TGCAGCGGAATAGCCAAAAACATTCAGTACTTC
CDR3: CSGIAKNIQYF
J: TRBJ2-4
V: TRBV29-1
size: .
D: .

DNA: TGCGCCAGCAGACTCATCCGGGACAGTCAGAGCTCCTATAATTCGCCCCTCCACTTT
CDR3: CASRLIRDSQSSYNSPLHF
J: TRBJ1-6
V: TRBV5-1
size: .
D: TRBD1

DNA: TGCAGCGTTGAAACGGAGACCCAGTACTTC
CDR3: CSVETETQYF
J: TRBJ2-5
V: TRBV29-1
size: many
D: .

DNA: TGTGCCAGCAGCCAAGTAGCGGGGGCGAATAACTACGAGCAGTACTTC
CDR3: CASSQVAGANNYEQYF
J: TRBJ2-7
V: TRBV4-2
size: few
D: TRBD2

DNA: TGTGCCAGCAGCGTAGCTACGGGACTAGCGTCGTCCTACGAGCAGTACTTC
CDR3: CASSVATGLASSYEQYF
J: TRBJ2-7
V: TRBV9
size: .
D: TRBD2

DNA: TGCAGCCCCGGAGACAGGGCTGGGGCCAACGTCCTGACTTTC
CDR3: CSPGDRAGANVLTF
J: TRBJ2-6
V: TRBV29-1
size: few
D: TRBD1

DNA: TGTGCCAGCAGCTTACAGATTAACACCATATATTTT
CDR3: CASSLQINTIYF
J: TRBJ1-3
V: TRBV7-9
size: once
D: .

DNA: TGTGCCACCAGCAGAGGGGTTCGGAATGAGCAGTTCTTC
CDR3: CATSRGVRNEQFF
J: TRBJ2-1
V: TRBV15
size: few
D: .

DNA: TGTGCCAGCAGTGGGGGGACAGGTGGAGAGAGAACCCAGTACTTC
CDR3: CASSGGTGGERTQYF
J: TRBJ2-4
V: TRBV9
size: .
D: TRBD1

DNA: TGTGCCAGCAGCCCCGGGATCTTGAATCAGCCCCAGCATTTT
CDR3: CASSPGILNQPQHF
J: TRBJ1-5
V: TRBV6-5
size: .
D: .

DNA: TGTGCCAGCAGCCAAACGGGACAGGCTAATGAAAAACTGTTTTTT
CDR3: CASSQTGQANEKLFF
J: TRBJ1-4
V: TRBV11-2
size: .
D: TRBD1